The 17 T cell receptor beta chains presented below share a single source sample, sequenced in a study of T cell repertoires in cytomegalovirus infection. Antigens of these TCRs are unknown. TCRdb fed the reads into MiXCR, producing one record per CDR3 protein. The top ten hold around 12% of the sample, which has around 800,000 distinct CDR3 sequences, approximately 32% seen once. The source was cultured CD8+ T cells from PBMCs, collected from culture after CMV antigen stimulation. The receptor source for this set is a human donor in good health (CMV status not recorded). Some clones in this sample may be carry-over from other donors' samples.

On this clonotype: A clone one base away is much larger, so this may be a read error. This sequence joins TRBV13 and TRBJ1-1, with unresolved D. CDR3 length: 12 residues. Germline CDR1 PRHDT, CDR2 FYEKMQ (reference sequence). The CDR3 nucleotides are TGTGTCAGCAGCTTTGGGAGTTTAGAAGCTTTCTTT. Translated, it gives CVSSFGSLEAFF.

The genes are TRBV10-3 and TRBJ2-7; maybe TRBD1 (6 bases). The CDR3 totals 14 residues. The V gene's germline CDR1 is ENHRY and CDR2 SYGVKD. V dropped 0 bases and J dropped 5 bases, with 11 bases sitting between them. The CDR3 loop reads CAISESTGLNEQYV. CDR3 DNA sequence: TGTGCCATCAGTGAGTCGACAGGTCTCAACGAGCAGTACGTC.

This chain joins TRBV10-3 and TRBJ2-1; D possibly matches TRBD1 or TRBD2 (5 bases each). This CDR3 is built from 13 residues. Germline CDR1 reads ENHRY; CDR2 reads SYGVKD. The V and J ends lost 4 bases and 7 bases respectively, with 11 bases between them. The CDR3 DNA sequence: TGTGCCATCAGTGTTAAGGGACGGAATGAGCAGTTCTTC. Translated: CAISVKGRNEQFF.

CDR3 coding DNA: TGTGCCAGCAGCTTAACGTACGGGGGTAGAGCTTTCTTT. Translating gives CASSLTYGGRAFF. The gene calls are TRBV7-3 and TRBJ1-1, with D maybe TRBD1 (5 bases). From germline, CDR1 is SGHTA and CDR2 FQGTGA. V lost 0 bases and J lost 10, with 12 bases in between. The CDR3 extends over 13 amino acids.

The chain employs TRBV6-1 and TRBJ1-5, with D tentatively TRBD1 (5 bases). CDR1 is MNHNS and CDR2 is SASEGT in the germline V gene. V lost 2 bases to trimming and J lost 4 bases, with 6 bases between them. The CDR3 is 13 amino acids. The CDR3 sequence: CASSEQGNQPQHF. Here the CDR3 DNA reads TGTGCCAGCAGTGAACAGGGAAATCAGCCCCAGCATTTT.

In its sample, this clonotype was seen a few times. The chain recombines TRBV19 with TRBJ2-3; no clear D. This CDR3 has 16 amino acids. Germline CDR1 is LNHDA and CDR2 is SQIVND (reference sequence). V was shortened by 3 bases and J by 2 bases, with 15 bases between the two germline ends. The CDR3 loop is CASSIPGSPSTDTQYF. The CDR3 DNA reads as TGTGCCAGTAGTATCCCCGGCAGTCCTTCCACAGATACGCAGTATTTT.

This chain uses TRBV6-6 with TRBJ2-5; D might be TRBD2 (5 bases). The CDR3 consists of 15 residues. Germline V gene lookup returns CDR1 MNHNY and CDR2 SVGAGI (reference sequence). V shed 0 bases and J shed 1 base, with 9 bases lying between them. The CDR3 DNA sequence: TGTGCCAGCAGTTACTCGAGGAGGCCCCAAGAGACCCAGTACTTC. Amino acid sequence: CASSYSRRPQETQYF.

V is TRBV2 and J is TRBJ2-3, with 9 bases that match TRBD1. Looked up from germline, CDR1 is SNHLY and CDR2 is FYNNEI. J gave up 0 bases and V 7 bases, and 8 bases lay outside the gene matches. The CDR3 loop spans 16 amino acids. CDR3 sequence: CASNPDRGTSTDTQYF. CDR3 bases: TGTGCCAGCAACCCGGACAGGGGAACTAGCACAGATACGCAGTATTTT.

This chain links TRBV2 with TRBJ1-5, with TRBD1 as a possible D gene (5 bases). The germline CDR1 and CDR2 sequences are SNHLY and FYNNEI. The CDR3 length is 14 residues. V gave up 10 bases and J gave up 2 bases, with 15 bases separating them. The CDR3 DNA reads TGTGCCATTGATGGGGACGGTGGCAATCAGCCCCAGCATTTT. Residues: CAIDGDGGNQPQHF.

The rearrangement uses TRBV5-4 and TRBJ1-6; D not resolved. The CDR3 is 15 residues long. V shed 4 bases and J shed 5 bases, with 13 bases lying between them. Germline assignment: CDR1 SGHNT and CDR2 YYREEE (reference sequence). Written as DNA, the CDR3 is TGTGCCAGCAGCAATGAGGCCCTAAATAATTCACCCCTCCACTTT. Protein product: CASSNEALNNSPLHF.

This clonotype was detected a few times. J is TRBJ1-2 and V is TRBV6-5, with D hard to call. The V gene's germline CDR1 is MNHEY and CDR2 SVGAGI. Trimming removed 0 bases from V and 6 bases from J, with 14 bases in between. This CDR3 contains 15 residues. The CDR3 protein is CASSYSLEGIDGYTF. In DNA form, the CDR3 reads TGTGCCAGCAGTTACTCGTTAGAGGGAATCGATGGCTACACCTTC.

The V and J genes are TRBV6-2 or TRBV6-3 and TRBJ2-1, with D possibly TRBD2 on 6 matching bases. CDR3 size: 14 residues. The V gene lost 7 bases and the J gene lost 9 bases, with 19 bases spanning the gap. The germline V gene encodes CDR1 MNHEY and CDR2 SVGEGT. For the CDR3, the DNA is TGTGCCAGCAACCCTCTGGGTGCGGGGAGTGAGCAGTTCTTC. Its translation: CASNPLGAGSEQFF.

In its sample, this clonotype was seen a few times. V gene TRBV6-2 or TRBV6-3 combines with J gene TRBJ1-5, with D unresolved. The CDR3 is 14 amino acids. Trimming stripped 2 bases from V and 7 bases from J, with 12 bases between. The germline gives CDR1 MNHEY, CDR2 SVGEGT. The CDR3 coding sequence is TGTGCCAGCAGTTACGATCCGGTTGGACAGCCCCAGCATTTT. This gives the protein CASSYDPVGQPQHF.

The chain links TRBV6-2 or TRBV6-3 to TRBJ2-4; D is unclear. CDR1 and CDR2 from the germline V gene are MNHEY and SVGEGT. Trimming cost V 1 base and J 2 bases, with 30 bases left between them. The CDR3 runs 22 residues. The CDR3 DNA reads TGTGCCAGCAGTTACTTCGACCTATCATCAGGCCTTCAAATTGTGACCAAAAACATTCAGTACTTC. Translation: CASSYFDLSSGLQIVTKNIQYF.

This clonotype was recorded a few times. The rearrangement joins TRBV6-1 to TRBJ1-2; D gene uncertain. The germline V gene encodes CDR1 MNHNS and CDR2 SASEGT. This CDR3 has 13 residues. V was cut by 3 bases and J by 6 bases, with 11 bases left in between. Here the CDR3 reads CASSDEGWNGYTF. The DNA of the CDR3 is TGTGCCAGCAGTGACGAGGGTTGGAATGGCTACACCTTC.

Comment on this clonotype: A read error may be the cause here, since a much bigger clone is one base away. The V call is TRBV7-2, the J call TRBJ2-3, with 8 bases lining up with TRBD2. CDR1 and CDR2 (germline): SGHTA, FQGNSA. The CDR3 consists of 14 residues. Here the CDR3 reads CVSSFSGVHDTQYF. Here the CDR3 DNA reads TGTGTCAGCAGCTTTAGCGGGGTCCATGATACGCAGTATTTT.

This clonotype was detected a few times. The chain employs TRBV15 and TRBJ2-1; maybe TRBD1 (6 bases). V lost 0 bases, J lost 8 bases, and 23 bases lay in between. The germline V gene has CDR1 LNHNV and CDR2 YYDKDF (reference sequence). The CDR3 loop spans 18 amino acids. The CDR3 loop is CATSRDLSAGPQGYEQFF. The CDR3 DNA sequence: TGTGCCACCAGCAGAGATCTTTCCGCGGGTCCACAGGGTTATGAGCAGTTCTTC.